The clone carrying this TCR beta chain was counted a few times. These data belong to a study of shared clonotypes between healthy human individuals. Naive-designated CD8 cells lacked CD45RO, were positively enriched for CCR7, and omitted terminally differentiated effector memory CD45RA+ cells. J lost 1 base, V lost 2 bases, and 7 bases had no gene match. The germline gives CDR1 MGHRA, CDR2 YSYEKL. This CDR3 region has 17 residues. Assay: immunoSEQ multiplex PCR; the TCRdb copy retains only in-frame clones and omits some. The repertoire includes 2 million to 2.5 million clones, roughly 95% of them detected once, and around 1.1% sits in the top ten.

The chain has TRBV4-1 and TRBJ2-1, with 8 bases lining up with TRBD1. This TCR derives from a man aged 18-30 years in good health. Sample: naive CD8+ T cells sorted from blood. The CDR3 protein is CASSQSRGRLSYNEQFF. DNA for the CDR3: TGCGCCAGCAGCCAAAGCAGGGGGCGGCTTTCCTACAATGAGCAGTTCTTC.